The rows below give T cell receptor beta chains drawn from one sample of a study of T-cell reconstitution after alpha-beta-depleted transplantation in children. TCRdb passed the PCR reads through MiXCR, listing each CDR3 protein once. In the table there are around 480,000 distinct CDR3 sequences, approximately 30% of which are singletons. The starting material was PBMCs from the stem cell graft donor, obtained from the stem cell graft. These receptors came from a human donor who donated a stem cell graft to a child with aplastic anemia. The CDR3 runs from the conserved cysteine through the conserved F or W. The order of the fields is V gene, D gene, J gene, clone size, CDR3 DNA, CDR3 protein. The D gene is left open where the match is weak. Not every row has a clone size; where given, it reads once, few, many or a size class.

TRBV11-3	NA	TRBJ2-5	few	TGTGCCAGCAGCTTACAGGGGGCGGGAGGCGAGACCCAGTACTTC	CASSLQGAGGETQYF
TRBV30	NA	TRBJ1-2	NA	TGTGCCTGGAGTCGGGGAAACTATGGCTACACCTTC	CAWSRGNYGYTF
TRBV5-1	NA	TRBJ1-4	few	TGCGCCAGCAGCCGGACCGGGACGGGGAATGAAAAACTGTTTTTT	CASSRTGTGNEKLFF
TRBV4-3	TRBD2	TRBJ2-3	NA	TGCGCCAGCAGCCAAGAGGGACTAGCGGGAGGCACAGATACGCAGTATTTT	CASSQEGLAGGTDTQYF
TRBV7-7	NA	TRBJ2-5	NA	TGTGCCAGCAGCTCGGGAGTAACGGAGACCCAGTACTTC	CASSSGVTETQYF
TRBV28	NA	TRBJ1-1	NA	TGTGCCAGCAGTTTCTCCACGGGATGGTCGAACACTGAAGCTTTCTTT	CASSFSTGWSNTEAFF
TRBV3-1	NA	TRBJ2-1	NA	TGTGCCAGCAGCCAAGAATATGCTAGCTCCTACAATGAGCAGTTCTTC	CASSQEYASSYNEQFF
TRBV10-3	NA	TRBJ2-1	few	TGTGCCATCAGTGAACCCTACAATGAGCAGTTCTTC	CAISEPYNEQFF
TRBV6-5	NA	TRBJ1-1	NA	TGTGCCAGCAGTTACGAGGGTTGGGGGGGCACTGAAGCTTTCTTT	CASSYEGWGGTEAFF
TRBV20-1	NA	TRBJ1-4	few	TGCAGTGCTAGTAGAGCTACAACTAATGAAAAACTGTTTTTT	CSASRATTNEKLFF
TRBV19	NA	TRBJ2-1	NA	TGTGCCAGTAGTATAGGCAGGACAGTTTACAATGAGCAGTTCTTC	CASSIGRTVYNEQFF